Listed below are T cell receptor beta chains from one sample, sequenced in a study of blood T cell repertoires in COVID-19. Profiled with immunoSEQ multiplex PCR; TCRdb holds only in-frame clones, not every one. The data contain 10,000 or so clones, around 85% of them singletons. The sequenced sample was peripheral blood. The receptors were sampled from a human donor in a cohort sampled during active COVID-19. CDR3s include the opening cysteine and the closing phenylalanine or tryptophan. Each record gives: J gene, clone size, D gene, V gene, CDR3 DNA, CDR3 protein. A D gene is named only where the DNA matches it firmly. Rows give clone size only sometimes, using once, few, many, or a class for an expanded clone.

J: TRBJ2-7; size: .; D: .; V: TRBV2; DNA: TGTGCCAGCAGTCGCGGGGTAGGAACCTACGAGCAGTACTTC; CDR3: CASSRGVGTYEQYF
J: TRBJ1-1; size: few; D: .; V: TRBV3-1/TRBV3-2; DNA: TGTGCCAGCAGCCCAACAGGGACCACTGAAGCTTTCTTT; CDR3: CASSPTGTTEAFF
J: TRBJ2-1; size: once; D: TRBD2; V: TRBV14; DNA: TGTGCCAGCAGCCATACCGGGACTAGGCGTGAGCAGTTCTTC; CDR3: CASSHTGTRREQFF
J: TRBJ2-5; size: few; D: TRBD1; V: TRBV9; DNA: TGTGCCAGCAGCGTAGATTCCGGGACAGAAGAGACCCAGTACTTC; CDR3: CASSVDSGTEETQYF
J: TRBJ2-7; size: .; D: .; V: TRBV6-6; DNA: TGTGCCAGCAGCCCACTGGGGGGGCAGGGCGAGCAGTACTTC; CDR3: CASSPLGGQGEQYF
J: TRBJ2-1; size: .; D: TRBD2; V: TRBV20-1; DNA: TGCAGTGCTAGTCTAGCGGGAGGGGGTCATGAGCAGTTCTTC; CDR3: CSASLAGGGHEQFF
J: TRBJ2-5; size: .; D: .; V: TRBV6-5; DNA: TGTGCCAGCAGTAGGTGGGGGCTGGAGACCCAGTACTTC; CDR3: CASSRWGLETQYF
J: TRBJ1-4; size: .; D: TRBD1; V: TRBV11-2; DNA: TGTGCCAGCAGTCAGAACAGGGGTGGCGAAAAACTGTTTTTT; CDR3: CASSQNRGGEKLFF
J: TRBJ2-7; size: .; D: TRBD2; V: TRBV27; DNA: TGTGCCAGCACCCCTACTAGCGGGGGATCCTACGAGCAGTACTTC; CDR3: CASTPTSGGSYEQYF
J: TRBJ2-7; size: once; D: TRBD1; V: TRBV5-1; DNA: TGCGCCAGCAGCTTTGGGGGGACAGGGGGAACCTACGAGCAGTACTTC; CDR3: CASSFGGTGGTYEQYF
J: TRBJ2-3; size: .; D: TRBD2; V: TRBV5-1; DNA: TGCGCCAGCAGACTAGCGGGAGTAAGAGATACGCAGTATTTT; CDR3: CASRLAGVRDTQYF
J: TRBJ2-7; size: .; D: TRBD2; V: TRBV5-1; DNA: TGCGCCAGCAGCTTGGGGACTAGCGGGGCCTACGAGCAGTACTTC; CDR3: CASSLGTSGAYEQYF
J: TRBJ2-2; size: .; D: TRBD2; V: TRBV5-6; DNA: TGTGCCAGCAGCCCCCGGGGGGGGCCTACCGGGGAGCTGTTTTTT; CDR3: CASSPRGGPTGELFF
J: TRBJ1-2; size: few; D: TRBD1; V: TRBV2; DNA: TGTGCCAGCAGTGATGACAGGGACTATGGCTACACCTTC; CDR3: CASSDDRDYGYTF
J: TRBJ1-4; size: medium-sized; D: TRBD1; V: TRBV7-9; DNA: TGTGCCAGCAGCTTGACAGGGCCTCGGGAAAAACTGTTTTTT; CDR3: CASSLTGPREKLFF
J: TRBJ2-7; size: .; D: TRBD1; V: TRBV10-1; DNA: TGCGCCAGCAGTGAGTCGAACAGGGGCTACGAGCAGTACTTC; CDR3: CASSESNRGYEQYF
J: TRBJ1-5; size: few; D: .; V: TRBV20-1; DNA: TGCAGTGCTAGTGATCGCAGGATCCCCAATCAGCCCCAGCATTTT; CDR3: CSASDRRIPNQPQHF
J: TRBJ2-7; size: .; D: .; V: TRBV7-3; DNA: TGTGCCAGCAGCTCATCACTAGGATACGAGCAGTACTTC; CDR3: CASSSSLGYEQYF
J: TRBJ1-4; size: .; D: .; V: TRBV7-9; DNA: TGTGCCAGCAGCTTAGGCTTCACGGCGGCAACTAATGAAAAACTGTTTTTT; CDR3: CASSLGFTAATNEKLFF
J: TRBJ2-5; size: .; D: TRBD2; V: TRBV5-1; DNA: TGCGCCAGCAGCTTGGTATGGGGGAGGGCCGAAGGTGAGACCCAGTACTTC; CDR3: CASSLVWGRAEGETQYF
J: TRBJ1-2; size: .; D: .; V: TRBV7-2; DNA: TGTGCCAGCAGCTTAGAACGGGGTTATGGCTACACCTTC; CDR3: CASSLERGYGYTF
J: TRBJ1-6; size: few; D: .; V: TRBV7-9; DNA: TGTGCCAGCAGCTTGACGGGACTCGGTGGATCACCCCTCCACTTT; CDR3: CASSLTGLGGSPLHF
J: TRBJ1-1; size: .; D: .; V: TRBV5-1; DNA: TGCGCCAGCGGGACCGGGACATCGAACACTGAAGCTTTCTTT; CDR3: CASGTGTSNTEAFF
J: TRBJ2-1; size: .; D: TRBD1; V: TRBV7-3; DNA: TGTGCCAGCAGCGTGGGACAGGGCTCCTACAATGAGCAGTTCTTC; CDR3: CASSVGQGSYNEQFF
J: TRBJ1-5; size: .; D: TRBD1; V: TRBV2; DNA: TGTGCCAGCAGTCAGGACAGGGATGCTCAGCCCCAGCATTTT; CDR3: CASSQDRDAQPQHF
J: TRBJ2-5; size: .; D: TRBD2; V: TRBV5-4; DNA: TGTGCCAGCAGCTTGGAGGTGGGGGGGGAGACCCAGTACTTC; CDR3: CASSLEVGGETQYF
J: TRBJ2-5; size: once; D: TRBD2; V: TRBV10-3; DNA: TGTGCCACCCTCGATTTAGGACTAGCGGGATTGGAGACCCAGTACTTC; CDR3: CATLDLGLAGLETQYF
J: TRBJ2-1; size: .; D: .; V: TRBV27; DNA: TGTGCCAGCAGTTTGTTAGGGGGACCACTCTACAATGAGCAGTTCTTC; CDR3: CASSLLGGPLYNEQFF
J: TRBJ1-4; size: .; D: .; V: TRBV5-1; DNA: TGCGCCAGCAGCACCGGGGGTTTAAGTGAAAAACTGTTTTTT; CDR3: CASSTGGLSEKLFF
J: TRBJ1-1; size: .; D: .; V: TRBV7-8; DNA: TGTGCCAGCAGCTTATTGGACGGGGTAAATGAAGCTTTCTTT; CDR3: CASSLLDGVNEAFF
J: TRBJ2-5; size: .; D: TRBD2; V: TRBV9; DNA: TGTGCCAGCAGCCCCGTAGCGGGGCAAGAGACCCAGTACTTC; CDR3: CASSPVAGQETQYF
J: TRBJ1-2; size: once; D: TRBD1; V: TRBV5-6; DNA: TGTGCCAGCAGCTTCCCGGGACAGATTAACTATGGCTACACCTTC; CDR3: CASSFPGQINYGYTF
J: TRBJ1-1; size: .; D: .; V: TRBV30; DNA: TGTGCCTGGAGTCTCGCAGATATGAACACTGAAGCTTTCTTT; CDR3: CAWSLADMNTEAFF
J: TRBJ2-1; size: .; D: TRBD2; V: TRBV11-2; DNA: TGTGCCAGCAGCTCCCAGCGGGGGGCCGCTAACAATGAGCAGTTCTTC; CDR3: CASSSQRGAANNEQFF
J: TRBJ1-5; size: .; D: .; V: TRBV19; DNA: TGTGCCAGTAACACAGTCAATCAGCCCCAGCATTTT; CDR3: CASNTVNQPQHF
J: TRBJ2-1; size: .; D: TRBD2; V: TRBV15; DNA: TGTGCCACCAGCAGAATAAGCGGGATTGTTGACAATGAGCAGTTCTTC; CDR3: CATSRISGIVDNEQFF
J: TRBJ2-3; size: .; D: TRBD2; V: TRBV12-3/TRBV12-4; DNA: TGTGCCTCGGGGAGGGGCACAGATACGCAGTATTTT; CDR3: CASGRGTDTQYF
J: TRBJ2-4; size: .; D: TRBD2; V: TRBV6-4; DNA: TGTGCCAGCAGTGACTCCCTAGCGGGGGGCGCCGGGGCCAAAAACATTCAGTACTTC; CDR3: CASSDSLAGGAGAKNIQYF
J: TRBJ2-5; size: .; D: .; V: TRBV5-1; DNA: TGCGCCAGCAGCCCCGCGGCGGCAGCACAAGAGACCCAGTACTTC; CDR3: CASSPAAAAQETQYF
J: TRBJ1-5; size: .; D: .; V: TRBV15; DNA: TGTGCCACCAGTACAGGATCTAATCAGCCCCAGCATTTT; CDR3: CATSTGSNQPQHF
J: TRBJ1-4; size: .; D: .; V: TRBV7-9; DNA: TGTGCCAGCAGCGAGCGGAGCCCTAATGAAAAACTGTTTTTT; CDR3: CASSERSPNEKLFF
J: TRBJ1-1; size: .; D: TRBD1; V: TRBV5-5; DNA: TGTGCCAGCAGACGGGACAGGGGGAACACTGAAGCTTTCTTT; CDR3: CASRRDRGNTEAFF
J: TRBJ2-7; size: .; D: .; V: TRBV28; DNA: TGTGCCAGCAGCCAGGTGGGAGGGGGGCTCTCCTACGAGCAGTACTTC; CDR3: CASSQVGGGLSYEQYF
J: TRBJ1-2; size: few; D: .; V: TRBV7-9; DNA: TGTGCCAGCAGCTTAGTAGCAGCTAACTATGGCTACACCTTC; CDR3: CASSLVAANYGYTF
J: TRBJ2-5; size: .; D: TRBD1; V: TRBV7-3; DNA: TGTGCCAGCAGCTTAATTACGGGACAGGGGGCTGAAACCCAGTACTTC; CDR3: CASSLITGQGAETQYF
J: TRBJ2-2; size: .; D: .; V: TRBV7-2; DNA: TGTGCCAGCAGCTTACAGGGCCAAACGAACACCGGGGAGCTGTTTTTT; CDR3: CASSLQGQTNTGELFF
J: TRBJ1-4; size: .; D: TRBD1; V: TRBV10-2; DNA: TGCGCCAGCGACCCAGGGGGCTTTGAAAAACTGTTTTTT; CDR3: CASDPGGFEKLFF
J: TRBJ2-7; size: .; D: .; V: TRBV19; DNA: TGTGCCAGTAGTGACAGCAGCTCCTACGAGCAGTACTTC; CDR3: CASSDSSSYEQYF
J: TRBJ2-5; size: .; D: TRBD2; V: TRBV14; DNA: TGTGCCAGCAACCTCCTAGCGGGAGGGCCTAGGTGGCAAGAGACCCAGTACTTC; CDR3: CASNLLAGGPRWQETQYF
J: TRBJ2-1; size: .; D: TRBD2; V: TRBV25-1; DNA: TGTGCCAGCAGTGAGGGGGCGGGAGGGGTAGATGAGCAGTTCTTC; CDR3: CASSEGAGGVDEQFF
J: TRBJ2-2; size: .; D: .; V: TRBV7-6; DNA: TGTGCCAGCAGCTTGAGTACAGGGAGGAACACCGGGGAGCTGTTTTTT; CDR3: CASSLSTGRNTGELFF
J: TRBJ2-3; size: .; D: .; V: TRBV6-1; DNA: TGTGCCAGCAGTGACAGTTATTCGGATACGCAGTATTTT; CDR3: CASSDSYSDTQYF
J: TRBJ2-7; size: few; D: TRBD2; V: TRBV19; DNA: TGTGCCAGTAGTATGGGGGGGGGAACCTACGAGCAGTACTTC; CDR3: CASSMGGGTYEQYF